The sequence of this TCR beta chain was determined in a study of monozygotic twins with inflammatory bowel disease. The CDR3 is made up of 13 amino acids. Germline assignment: CDR1 DFQATT and CDR2 SNEGSKA (reference sequence). Notes on the study in general: The sharing of clonotypes with others was lower in IBD patients than in healthy twins, especially with disease activity.

TCRdb reprocessed the 5' RACE reads and keeps a single row for each CDR3 protein, giving no DNA. Recorded for this sample: some 170,000 distinct CDR3 sequences. Notes on this clonotype: What it binds is not known.

The TCR originated in a human donor with ulcerative colitis or Crohn's disease, or a healthy co-twin of an affected twin (not recorded which). V and J are TRBV20-1 and TRBJ1-1. The source material was blood. CDR3 protein: CSARDLMNTEAFF.